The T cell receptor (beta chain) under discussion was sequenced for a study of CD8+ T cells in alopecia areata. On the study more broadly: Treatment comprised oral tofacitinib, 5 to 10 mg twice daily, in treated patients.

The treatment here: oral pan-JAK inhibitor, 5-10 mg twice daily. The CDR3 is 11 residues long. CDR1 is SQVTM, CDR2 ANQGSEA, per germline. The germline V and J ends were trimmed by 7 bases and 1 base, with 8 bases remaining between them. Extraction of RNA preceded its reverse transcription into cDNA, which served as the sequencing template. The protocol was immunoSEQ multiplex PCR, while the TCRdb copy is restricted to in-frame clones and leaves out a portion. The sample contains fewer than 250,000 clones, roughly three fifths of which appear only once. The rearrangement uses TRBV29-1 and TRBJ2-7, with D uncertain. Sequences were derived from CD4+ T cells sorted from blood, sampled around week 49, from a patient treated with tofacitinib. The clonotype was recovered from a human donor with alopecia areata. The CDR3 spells CSGTSSYEQYF. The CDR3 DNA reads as TGCAGCGGTACTTCTTCCTACGAGCAGTACTTC.